Below, 25 T cell receptor beta chains from the same sample are listed, as sequenced in a study of cytomegalovirus exposure and HLA in healthy donors. The primer mix had 60 Vbeta and 13 Jbeta primers. The table came from immunoSEQ multiplex PCR; TCRdb's copy has only in-frame clones and leaves some out. The sample records more than 15,000 clones, 84% being singletons. Sequenced: PBMCs. These receptors all stem from a human donor in good health.

V usage is TRBV7-2 and J usage is TRBJ1-1; 10 bases map to TRBD1. With 5 bases clipped from V and 11 bases from J, the junction kept 5 bases outside the gene matches. Per the germline V gene, CDR1 is SGHTA and CDR2 is FQGNSA. The CDR3 has 12 residues. CDR3 nucleotide sequence: TGTGCCAGCAGCCCGGACAGGGGGACGGCTTTCTTT. Protein product: CASSPDRGTAFF.

This chain connects TRBV11-2 to TRBJ2-1, with a weak D call TRBD2 (6 bases). CDR3 length: 17 residues. Trimming stripped 4 bases from V and 7 bases from J, with 23 bases between. CDR1 and CDR2 (germline): SGHAT, FQNNGV. CDR3 nucleotide sequence: TGTGCCAGCAGCTCCTCCCGGGACTCTAGCCGGAGGAATGAGCAGTTCTTC. Its translation is CASSSSRDSSRRNEQFF.

This clone was seen a handful of times. The genes are TRBV5-6 and TRBJ1-1; weak D call: TRBD1 (6 bases). The CDR3 covers 17 residues. Trimming removed 6 bases from V and 0 bases from J, with 21 bases in between. Germline V gene sequence: CDR1 SGHDT, CDR2 YYEEEE. CDR3 DNA: TGTGCCAGCAACCTACAGGGTTGGTCGGCGATGAACACTGAAGCTTTCTTT. It specifies CASNLQGWSAMNTEAFF.

J is TRBJ1-2 and V is TRBV30, with 8 bases matching TRBD1. The CDR3 is 13 amino acids. The germline V gene has CDR1 GTSNPN and CDR2 SVGIG (reference sequence). V gave up 2 bases and J gave up 4 bases; unmatched junction bases: 3. CDR3 DNA: TGTGCCTGGAGTTACACAGGGGGCTATGGCTACACCTTC. Translating it yields CAWSYTGGYGYTF.

This sequence joins TRBV29-1 and TRBJ2-1, with a weak D call TRBD2 (7 bases). The CDR3 covers 14 residues. Trimming pared 3 bases from V and 2 bases from J, leaving 11 bases between. The germline CDR1 and CDR2 sequences are SQVTM and ANQGSEA. CDR3 sequence reads: CSVDRGATYNEQFF. CDR3 DNA sequence: TGCAGCGTTGACCGGGGGGCCACCTACAATGAGCAGTTCTTC.

V gene TRBV7-9 combines with J gene TRBJ1-3; D is perhaps TRBD1 (6 bases). CDR1 is SEHNR, CDR2 FQNEAQ, per germline (reference sequence). CDR3 length: 16 residues. Trimming removed 5 bases from V and 0 bases from J, with 14 bases in between. CDR3 amino acids: CASSPGTPSSGNTIYF. The CDR3 bases are TGTGCCAGCAGCCCCGGGACACCGAGCTCTGGAAACACCATATATTTT.

This chain connects TRBV27 to TRBJ2-5; 13 bases are a match to TRBD2. V trimming: 1 base; J trimming: 3 bases; junction bases outside the gene matches: 5. The germline gives CDR1 MNHEY, CDR2 SMNVEV (reference sequence). This CDR3 comprises 17 residues. The CDR3 loop reads CASSLFGLAGAKETQYF. In DNA form, the CDR3 reads TGTGCCAGCAGTTTATTCGGACTAGCGGGGGCGAAAGAGACCCAGTACTTC.

The chain employs TRBV4-1 and TRBJ2-2; 9 bases line up with TRBD2. The ends lost 4 bases at V and 6 bases at J; junction bases unmatched: 9. This CDR3 has 16 amino acids. Per germline, CDR1 MGHRA and CDR2 YSYEKL. In nucleotides, the CDR3 is TGCGCCAGCAGCCCCCAGGCTAGCGGGAAGGCCGGGGAGCTGTTTTTT. Translating it yields CASSPQASGKAGELFF.

The chain links TRBV5-8 to TRBJ2-1; TRBD2 matches 7 bases. The CDR3 totals 15 residues. Germline assignment: CDR1 SGHTS and CDR2 YDEGEE. With V trimmed by 3 bases and J by 2 bases, 5 bases remained unmatched. DNA of the CDR3: TGTGCCAGCAGCTCGGCGGGAGCCCCCTACAATGAGCAGTTCTTC. This codes for CASSSAGAPYNEQFF.

This rearrangement joins TRBV18 to TRBJ1-1; no reliable D call. The germline gives CDR1 KGHSH, CDR2 LQKENI. The V and J ends lost 6 bases and 2 bases respectively, with 10 bases between them. The CDR3 spans 13 residues. DNA of the CDR3: TGTGCCAGCTCCCGGAGGGCTAACACTGAAGCTTTCTTT. Protein: CASSRRANTEAFF.

The chain is built from TRBV30 and TRBJ1-2, with D maybe TRBD1 (5 bases). The CDR3 consists of 12 residues. The germline gives CDR1 GTSNPN, CDR2 SVGIG (reference sequence). V lost 3 bases and J lost 4, with 9 bases in between. Written as DNA, the CDR3 is TGTGCCTGGAGCGCAAGGGGCTATGGCTACACCTTC. It codes for CAWSARGYGYTF.

V and J are TRBV7-2 and TRBJ1-5, with D possibly being TRBD1 (6 bases). The CDR3 runs 15 residues. CDR1 and CDR2 (germline): SGHTA, FQGNSA. V lost 5 bases, J lost 0 bases, and 11 bases lay in between. The CDR3 spells CASSPDRLSNQPQHF. In nucleotides, the CDR3 is TGTGCCAGCAGCCCCGACAGGCTTAGCAATCAGCCCCAGCATTTT.

The chain carries TRBV19 and TRBJ1-3; 7 nucleotides match TRBD1. Germline V gene sequence: CDR1 LNHDA, CDR2 SQIVND (reference sequence). The CDR3 loop spans 14 amino acids. V gave up 8 bases and J gave up 1 base; unmatched junction bases: 5. The CDR3 DNA reads TGTGCCAGTGCAGGGGGATCTTCTGGAAACACCATATATTTT. Translated, it gives CASAGGSSGNTIYF.

This chain connects TRBV7-9 to TRBJ1-1; a possible D gene is TRBD1 (5 bases). V lost 0 bases and J 3 bases, leaving 5 bases between the germline ends. The CDR3 is made up of 13 amino acids. CDR1 is SEHNR, CDR2 FQNEAQ, per germline (reference sequence). CDR3 DNA sequence: TGTGCCAGCAGCTTAGCGACAGACACTGAAGCTTTCTTT. Protein sequence: CASSLATDTEAFF.

The CDR3 sequence is CASSSGGWEETQYF. DNA of the CDR3: TGTGCCAGCAGCTCGGGGGGTTGGGAAGAGACCCAGTACTTC. J is TRBJ2-5 and V is TRBV7-2, with TRBD2 identical over 7 bases. The CDR3 totals 14 residues. The V gene's germline CDR1 is SGHTA and CDR2 FQGNSA. V gave up 4 bases and J gave up 3 bases; unmatched junction bases: 5.

The V gene is TRBV18, the J gene TRBJ2-5; 10 nucleotides line up with TRBD2. The CDR3 is 16 residues long. Germline V lookup: CDR1 KGHSH, CDR2 LQKENI. V trimming: 6 bases; J trimming: 5 bases; junction bases outside the gene matches: 12. CDR3 coding DNA: TGTGCCAGCTCCTCCGGGACTAGCGACTCCGGGGAGACCCAGTACTTC. Amino acids: CASSSGTSDSGETQYF.

The rearrangement links TRBV30 to TRBJ1-5; TRBD1 might be the D (5 bases). The germline V gene has CDR1 GTSNPN and CDR2 SVGIG (reference sequence). With 0 bases removed from V and 0 bases from J, the gap between germline ends came to 6 bases. The CDR3 is 14 amino acids. CDR3 nucleotides: TGTGCCTGGAGTGTAGGGGTTAGCAATCAGCCCCAGCATTTT. Encoded protein: CAWSVGVSNQPQHF.

The rearrangement uses TRBV14 and TRBJ2-7; D uncertain. CDR1 is SGHDN, CDR2 FVKESK, per germline. The CDR3 has 13 residues. Trimming stripped 1 base from V and 6 bases from J, with 10 bases between. The CDR3 spells CASSQVLVSEQYF. As DNA, the CDR3 is TGTGCCAGCAGCCAAGTCTTAGTATCCGAGCAGTACTTC.

There are a few counts of this clone. The chain uses TRBV4-2 and TRBJ2-7; a possible D gene is TRBD2 (5 bases). V was trimmed by 6 bases and J by 0 bases, leaving 15 bases between them. The CDR3 has 15 residues. Germline-derived CDR1 and CDR2 are LGHNA and YNFKEQ. The CDR3 here is CASSLAPSSSYEQYF. CDR3 in DNA: TGTGCCAGCAGTCTTGCCCCTAGCAGCTCCTACGAGCAGTACTTC.

Comments on this clone: A read error may account for a junction end that differs from germline. The same CDR3 arises from other DNA sequences in this sample as well. The V and J genes are TRBV5-6 and TRBJ1-5; 9 bases line up with TRBD1. CDR1 is SGHDT, CDR2 YYEEEE, per germline. The CDR3 runs 16 residues. CDR3 sequence: CASSLQGAVGNQPQHF. The CDR3 nucleotides read TGCGCCAGCAGCTTACAGGGGGCGGTGGGCAATCAGCCCCAGCATTTT.

CDR3 in DNA: TGTGCCAGCAGCTCTAGCGGGAGCGGAGGCGAGCAGTACTTC. Protein: CASSSSGSGGEQYF. The rearrangement uses TRBV7-9 and TRBJ2-7, with 10 bases lining up with TRBD2. Germline V CDR1 and CDR2: SEHNR, FQNEAQ (reference sequence). Unmatched junction bases numbered 6, after V lost 4 bases and J lost 6 bases. The CDR3 runs 14 residues.

The CDR3 nucleotides read TGCGCCAGCAGCCAAACCCCCGGGGGGGGGCAGGCGGGGGAGCTGTTTTTT. The encoded protein is CASSQTPGGGQAGELFF. The rearrangement links TRBV4-1 to TRBJ2-2; 8 positions match TRBD2. This CDR3 region has 17 residues. V dropped 2 bases and J dropped 8; count of bases not matched to a gene: 13. Looked up from germline, CDR1 is MGHRA and CDR2 is YSYEKL.

The rearrangement uses TRBV18 and TRBJ2-5, with 12 bases that match TRBD1. There are 16 residues in the CDR3. The ends lost 1 base at V and 4 bases at J; junction bases unmatched: 4. In germline, CDR1 is KGHSH, CDR2 LQKENI. For the CDR3, the DNA is TGTGCCAGCTCACCACTCGGGACAGGGGGCGGAGAGACCCAGTACTTC. Translation gives CASSPLGTGGGETQYF.

The chain recombines TRBV12-5 with TRBJ1-1; D gene ambiguous. Germline V gene sequence: CDR1 LGHNT, CDR2 FRNRAP. The CDR3 is 11 amino acids. The V end was cut by 7 bases, the J end by 8 bases, with 11 bases between. CDR3 protein: CASVEVDEAFF. The CDR3 nucleotides are TGTGCTAGTGTCGAGGTTGACGAAGCTTTCTTT. Full variable domain (outside the CDR3, taken from reference TRBV12-5 and TRBJ1-1): DARVTQTPRHKVTEMGQEVTMRCQPILGHNTVFWYRQTMMQGLELLAYFRNRAPLDDSGMPKDRFSAEMPDATLATLKIQPSEPRDSAVYFCASVEVDEAFFGQGTRLTVV.

The V call is TRBV5-1, the J call TRBJ2-3; 10 nucleotides line up with TRBD2. The germline V gene encodes CDR1 SGHRS and CDR2 YFSETQ. Trimming removed 5 bases from V and 0 bases from J; junction bases left unmatched: 3. This CDR3 has 15 amino acids. The CDR3 DNA reads as TGCGCCAGCAGGATGACTAGCGGGAGCACAGATACGCAGTATTTT. Amino acid sequence: CASRMTSGSTDTQYF.